This TCR beta chain was documented in a study of early T cells in non-severe SARS-CoV-2 infection. Study-wide background: The authors sequenced bulk RNA from unsorted whole blood, leaving chains unpaired.

Germline V lookup: CDR1 SGHDT, CDR2 YYEEEE. The V end lost 4 bases, the J end lost 6 bases, and 14 bases lay between the germline ends. The CDR3 runs 13 residues. This clonotype appeared many times. The TCR library protocol attached unique molecular identifiers to the individual cDNA molecules. TCRdb itself ran the 5' RACE reads through MiXCR, one entry per CDR3 protein. Among some 62,000 distinct CDR3 sequences listed, 8% to 9% were seen once. The input for sequencing was whole blood, taken at baseline. The origin of this receptor is an adult who was a healthcare worker with PCR-confirmed SARS-CoV-2 infection or an uninfected control (not recorded which). V and J are TRBV5-6 and TRBJ2-7; D is uncertain. The CDR3 sequence: CASSPEHLGEQYF. DNA of the CDR3: TGTGCCAGCAGCCCCGAACACCTAGGCGAGCAGTACTTC.